These 9 T cell receptor beta chains were all obtained from the same sample, sequenced in a study of T cells after yellow fever vaccination. MiXCR was run by TCRdb on the 5' RACE reads, yielding one entry per CDR3 protein. The sample shows 450,000 to 550,000 distinct CDR3 sequences, 21% of them seen only once. The specimen comprised PBMCs, sampled roughly 23 days after the first yellow fever vaccination. The receptors here all came from a man younger than 30 who received the YFV17D yellow fever vaccine.

The gene calls are TRBV28 and TRBJ1-2, with a tentative D call TRBD1 (5 bases). Germline CDR1 and CDR2: MDHEN and SYDVKM. V shed 6 bases and J shed 2 bases, with 10 bases lying between them. The CDR3 covers 13 residues. This CDR3 reads CASRQVGNYGYTF. CDR3 nucleotide sequence: TGTGCCAGCAGACAGGTGGGAAACTATGGCTACACCTTC.

A few counts support this clonotype. This chain links TRBV5-1 with TRBJ1-1; 8 bases match TRBD1. CDR3 size: 13 residues. V lost 4 bases, J lost 7 bases, and 6 bases stayed unmatched. CDR1 is SGHRS and CDR2 is YFSETQ in the germline V gene. Here the CDR3 reads CASSATGAVEAFF. The CDR3 bases are TGCGCCAGCAGCGCGACAGGGGCGGTTGAAGCTTTCTTT. The full variable domain, with the rest looked up from reference TRBV5-1 and TRBJ1-1, is KAGVTQTPRYLIKTRGQQVTLSCSPISGHRSVSWYQQTPGQGLQFLFEYFSETQRNKGNFPGRFSGRQFSNSRSEMNVSTLELGDSALYLCASSATGAVEAFFGQGTRLTVV.

Here the CDR3 reads CASRVGGAAGSYNEQFF. The CDR3, as DNA: TGTGCCAGCAGGGTGGGAGGGGCCGCGGGGAGTTACAATGAGCAGTTCTTC. This rearrangement joins TRBV11-2 to TRBJ2-1; 7 positions match TRBD2. Trimming at V came to 6 bases and at J to 4 bases, leaving 15 bases not matched to a gene. The CDR3 loop spans 17 amino acids. CDR1 is SGHAT and CDR2 is FQNNGV in the germline V gene.

The V call is TRBV5-1, the J call TRBJ1-2; D remains ambiguous. The CDR3 totals 13 residues. Trimming stripped 4 bases from V and 4 bases from J, with 11 bases between. Germline CDR1 SGHRS, CDR2 YFSETQ. The CDR3: CASSGDTFYGYTF. The DNA of the CDR3 is TGCGCCAGCAGCGGTGACACTTTCTATGGCTACACCTTC.

This clonotype was found a few times. J is TRBJ2-3 and V is TRBV6-5; TRBD1 might be the D (6 bases). Germline-derived CDR1 and CDR2 are MNHEY and SVGAGI. V was cut by 2 bases and J by 8 bases, with 14 bases left in between. The CDR3 runs to 14 residues. The CDR3 DNA follows: TGTGCCAGCAGTTACGGGTCCCAGGGGAGTACGCAGTATTTT. The encoded protein is CASSYGSQGSTQYF.

There are a few counts of this clonotype. The gene calls are TRBV20-1 and TRBJ1-2, with D maybe TRBD1 (5 bases). Germline values: CDR1 DFQATT, CDR2 SNEGSKA (reference sequence). V lost 5 bases to trimming and J lost 4 bases, with 17 bases between them. The CDR3 length is 14 residues. CDR3 region: CSAPSGGGTYGYTF. The CDR3 DNA sequence: TGCAGTGCTCCCTCGGGGGGGGGTACCTATGGCTACACCTTC.

J is TRBJ2-7 and V is TRBV21-1. TRBV21-1 is reported as a pseudogene. CDR3 length equals 14 residues. CDR3 residues: CASERTTYSYEQYF. The CDR3 DNA follows: TGTGCCAGCGAAAGGACAACCTACTCCTACGAGCAGTACTTC.

The J gene is TRBJ2-5, the V gene TRBV5-1; D is unresolved. CDR1 is SGHRS, CDR2 YFSETQ, per germline. V was trimmed by 4 bases and J by 4 bases, leaving 14 bases between them. There are 14 residues in the CDR3. This CDR3 reads CASSPTATLETQYF. CDR3 DNA: TGCGCCAGCAGCCCGACTGCGACCCTAGAGACCCAGTACTTC.

In this sample, this clonotype turned up a few times. The chain employs TRBV7-8 and TRBJ1-1, with D unclear. The germline V gene has CDR1 SGHVS and CDR2 FQNEAQ. The length of the CDR3 is 13 residues. V lost 6 bases and J 6 bases, leaving 14 bases between the germline ends. The CDR3 DNA reads as TGTGCCAGCAGTGCCCAGCGGAATTCTGAAGCTTTCTTT. Translating it yields CASSAQRNSEAFF.